Sequencing of this T cell receptor (beta chain) was carried out in a study of identical twins. V gave up 3 bases and J gave up 5 bases, with 4 bases separating them. CDR1 KGHDR and CDR2 SFDVKD come from the germline V gene. The CDR3 length is 11 residues. TCRdb ran MiXCR on the 5' RACE reads and lists one entry per CDR3 protein. The sample carries some 190,000 distinct CDR3 sequences, approximately 16% recorded once. This clonotype was recorded at least ten times. The data were also submitted as part of a second study, on T cells expressing NK-cell markers. This second study says: Uncertainty persisted over the HCMV specificity of expanded NKG2C+ T cell clones.

The sequenced material came from CD8+ T cells sorted from blood. This receptor was obtained from a young woman in good health. The chain carries TRBV24-1 and TRBJ2-7; D uncertain. CDR3 bases: TGTGCCACCAGTGATGGTGACGAGCAGTACTTC. It is translated as CATSDGDEQYF.